Shown below are 24 T cell receptor beta chains from a single sample sequenced in a study of graft-versus-host responses after intestinal transplantation. These TCRs are of unknown antigen specificity. Clones were sequenced by immunoSEQ multiplex PCR, and TCRdb holds only the in-frame ones, with some missing. The sample yields some 90,000 clones, 80% to 95% seen once. Sequencing was performed on unstimulated CD8+ T cells sorted from spleen or lymph node cells, taken before transplant. The receptors stem from a human donor who was the organ donor for an intestinal transplant.

V and J are TRBV10-1 and TRBJ1-2, with 8 bases that match TRBD1. The V and J ends lost 0 bases and 4 bases, in that order; junction bases with no gene match: 1. Germline-derived CDR1 and CDR2 are WNHNN and SYGVQD (reference sequence). The CDR3 runs 14 residues. CDR3 in amino acids: CASSESGTGYGYTF. The CDR3 DNA reads as TGCGCCAGCAGTGAGTCCGGGACAGGCTATGGCTACACCTTC.

This chain joins TRBV27 and TRBJ2-3; D unclear. This CDR3 region has 14 residues. V was trimmed by 4 bases and J by 2 bases, leaving 10 bases between them. Germline assignment: CDR1 MNHEY and CDR2 SMNVEV (reference sequence). The CDR3 reads CASSSHQDTDTQYF. For the CDR3, the DNA is TGTGCCAGCAGTTCTCACCAGGACACAGATACGCAGTATTTT.

The genes are TRBV4-1 and TRBJ2-5, with D possibly TRBD2 on 5 matching bases. V lost 4 bases to trimming and J lost 1 base, with 16 bases between them. The CDR3 consists of 16 residues. Germline-derived CDR1 and CDR2 are MGHRA and YSYEKL. The CDR3 loop reads CASSLIFSAAQETQYF. DNA of the CDR3: TGCGCCAGCAGCCTTATTTTTAGCGCGGCCCAAGAGACCCAGTACTTC.

The rearrangement uses TRBV13 and TRBJ2-5; no definite D call. Trimming took off 5 bases at V and 2 bases at J, with 9 bases between the two ends. Looked up from germline, CDR1 is PRHDT and CDR2 is FYEKMQ (reference sequence). The CDR3 totals 13 residues. The CDR3 region has the DNA TGTGCCAGCAGCGTGACTCCTCAAGAGACCCAGTACTTC. This codes for CASSVTPQETQYF.

The chain carries TRBV5-1 and TRBJ2-1; 11 nucleotides agree with TRBD1. V shed 3 bases and J 8 bases; nucleotides not matched to a gene: 10. The CDR3 has 16 amino acids. Germline-derived CDR1 and CDR2 are SGHRS and YFSETQ. The CDR3, as DNA: TGCGCCAGCAGCTCGTACCGGGACAGGGGGATCGATGAGCAGTTCTTC. Its protein is CASSSYRDRGIDEQFF.

The rearrangement links TRBV4-3 to TRBJ2-2; no firm D call. Looked up from germline, CDR1 is LGHNA and CDR2 is YSLEER. The CDR3 covers 15 residues. The V and J ends lost 5 bases and 1 base respectively, with 11 bases between them. This chain's CDR3 is CASSATTVNTGELFF. The DNA for the CDR3 is TGCGCCAGCAGCGCGACAACAGTGAACACCGGGGAGCTGTTTTTT.

The chain recombines TRBV29-1 with TRBJ1-1; D may be TRBD1 (6 bases). With 6 bases removed from V and 5 bases from J, the gap between germline ends came to 13 bases. There are 12 residues in the CDR3. Germline values: CDR1 SQVTM, CDR2 ANQGSEA. The CDR3 sequence: CSVTGLGTEAFF. CDR3 in DNA: TGCAGCGTCACAGGGTTAGGAACTGAAGCTTTCTTT.

This chain links TRBV5-6 with TRBJ2-3, with D maybe TRBD1 (5 bases). Looked up from germline, CDR1 is SGHDT and CDR2 is YYEEEE. The CDR3 runs 12 residues. Trimming removed 1 base at V and 7 bases at J, with 7 bases between. CDR3 protein: CASSLTGNTQYF. DNA for the CDR3: TGTGCCAGCAGCTTGACAGGCAATACGCAGTATTTT.

V gene TRBV30 combines with J gene TRBJ2-7; TRBD1 aligns across 12 bases. The germline CDR1 and CDR2 sequences are GTSNPN and SVGIG (reference sequence). This CDR3 contains 15 residues. Trimming at V came to 0 bases and at J to 6 bases, leaving 6 bases not matched to a gene. The CDR3 loop is CAWSVEGTGGREQYF. Written as DNA, the CDR3 is TGTGCCTGGAGTGTAGAGGGGACAGGGGGCCGCGAGCAGTACTTC.

The chain employs TRBV9 and TRBJ2-6; TRBD1 is a possible D gene (6 bases). V lost 3 bases to trimming and J lost 2 bases, with 12 bases between them. The germline V gene encodes CDR1 SGDLS and CDR2 YYNGEE. CDR3 length: 16 residues. In DNA form, the CDR3 reads TGTGCCAGCAGCGGGCAGGGGTTCCCTGGGGCCAACGTCCTGACTTTC. Translating it yields CASSGQGFPGANVLTF.

The rearrangement joins TRBV5-6 to TRBJ1-1, with a possible D match to TRBD1 (5 bases). There are 13 residues in the CDR3. The ends were cut back, 6 bases at V and 4 bases at J, with 13 bases in the middle. CDR1 SGHDT and CDR2 YYEEEE come from the germline V gene. CDR3 protein: CASTAGRSTEAFF. CDR3 bases: TGTGCCAGCACCGCAGGGAGGTCCACTGAAGCTTTCTTT.

The CDR3 DNA sequence: TGTGCCAGCAGTCACAATCCCAGGGTTTTCTACGAGCAGTACTTC. This gives the protein CASSHNPRVFYEQYF. The chain combines TRBV28 with TRBJ2-7, with D perhaps matching TRBD1 (5 bases). V was clipped by 5 bases and J by 3 bases, with 17 bases between them. The CDR3 contains 15 residues. In germline, CDR1 is MDHEN, CDR2 SYDVKM. Combining the CDR3 with reference TRBV28 and TRBJ2-7 gives the whole variable domain DVKVTQSSRYLVKRTGEKVFLECVQDMDHENMFWYRQDPGLGLRLIYFSYDVKMKEKGDIPEGYSVSREKKERFSLILESASTNQTSMYLCASSHNPRVFYEQYFGPGTRLTVT.

As DNA, the CDR3 is TGTGCCAGTAGTCCTCGACTAGGTTACAATGAGCAGTTCTTC. It encodes CASSPRLGYNEQFF. This chain links TRBV19 with TRBJ2-1; TRBD2 might be the D (6 bases). The V and J ends lost 5 bases and 4 bases respectively, with 12 bases between them. The germline V gene encodes CDR1 LNHDA and CDR2 SQIVND (reference sequence). CDR3 length equals 14 residues.

V and J are TRBV2 and TRBJ2-1, with 12 bases matching TRBD1. Germline V gives CDR1 SNHLY, CDR2 FYNNEI. V was clipped by 10 bases and J by 0 bases; unmatched bases: 13. The CDR3 covers 18 residues. CDR3 nucleotides: TGTGCCATACCGGGACAGGGGGCTTGGGGGAGCTCCTACAATGAGCAGTTCTTC. As protein: CAIPGQGAWGSSYNEQFF.

This clone was recorded once. This sequence joins TRBV2 and TRBJ2-3; 7 bases agree with TRBD2. The CDR3 contains 15 residues. The germline V gene encodes CDR1 SNHLY and CDR2 FYNNEI. Losses at the gene ends were 8 bases for V and 0 bases for J; bases not matched to a gene: 8. The CDR3 region has the DNA TGTGCCAGCTCCGAGCGGGGAGGGAGCACAGATACGCAGTATTTT. It encodes CASSERGGSTDTQYF.

The chain couples TRBV5-6 to TRBJ1-3; possibly TRBD1 for D (5 bases). Germline CDR1 is SGHDT and CDR2 is YYEEEE. There are 15 residues in the CDR3. The V gene lost 4 bases and the J gene lost 0 bases, with 11 bases spanning the gap. Here the CDR3 DNA reads TGTGCCAGCAGCCAGTACAGGTACTCTGGAAACACCATATATTTT. This encodes CASSQYRYSGNTIYF. The variable domain in full, with the rest retrieved from reference TRBV5-6 and TRBJ1-3, is DAGVTQSPTHLIKTRGQQVTLRCSPKSGHDTVSWYQQALGQGPQFIFQYYEEEERQRGNFPDRFSGHQFPNYSSELNVNALLLGDSALYLCASSQYRYSGNTIYFGEGSWLTVV.

With regard to this clone: Other nucleotide sequences from this sample produce the same CDR3. The gene calls are TRBV7-3 and TRBJ2-7, with unresolved D. Deletions cut 0 bases from V and 3 bases from J, with 6 bases between. Per the germline V gene, CDR1 is SGHTA and CDR2 is FQGTGA. This CDR3 region has 13 residues. CDR3 loop: CASSLTASYEQYF. For the CDR3, the DNA is TGTGCCAGCAGCTTAACCGCCAGCTACGAGCAGTACTTC.

V is TRBV7-8 and J is TRBJ1-2; weak D call: TRBD1 (5 bases). The CDR3 runs to 14 residues. Germline V gives CDR1 SGHVS, CDR2 FQNEAQ. The V end was cut by 0 bases, the J end by 4 bases, with 9 bases between. CDR3 in amino acids: CASSLARGGYGYTF. The CDR3 DNA reads as TGTGCCAGCAGCTTAGCGCGGGGGGGCTATGGCTACACCTTC.

V gene TRBV4-1 combines with J gene TRBJ2-7; 8 bases line up with TRBD1. Trimming at V came to 1 base and at J to 4 bases, leaving 3 bases not matched to a gene. CDR3 length: 14 amino acids. In germline, CDR1 is MGHRA, CDR2 YSYEKL. The CDR3 DNA follows: TGCGCCAGCAGCCAAGGGACAGGGAATTACGAGCAGTACTTC. Protein sequence: CASSQGTGNYEQYF.

The chain employs TRBV18 and TRBJ1-3, with D possibly TRBD1 on 6 matching bases. Trimming pared 4 bases from V and 2 bases from J, leaving 18 bases between. The CDR3 is 17 amino acids. The germline CDR1 and CDR2 sequences are KGHSH and LQKENI. The DNA of the CDR3 is TGTGCCAGCTCACGGCGTCGCGGGGGCATCCCTGGAAACACCATATATTTT. Translating gives CASSRRRGGIPGNTIYF.

To note about this clone: One end of the junction fails to match germline, which may point to a read error. V and J are TRBV7-7 and TRBJ2-5, with D possibly TRBD1 on 7 matching bases. The germline V gene has CDR1 SSHAT and CDR2 FNYEAQ (reference sequence). This CDR3 comprises 14 residues. The CDR3, as DNA: TGTGCTAGCAGCTTAGTCAGGGGGGAAGAGACCCAGTACTTC. It specifies CASSLVRGEETQYF.

This chain links TRBV4-3 with TRBJ1-1; no firm D call. V shed 1 base and J shed 6 bases, with 15 bases lying between them. This CDR3 has 15 amino acids. Germline V gene data show CDR1 as LGHNA and CDR2 as YSLEER. CDR3 protein: CASSQVTSPRPEAFF. The CDR3 DNA follows: TGCGCCAGCAGCCAAGTTACTTCCCCGAGGCCTGAAGCTTTCTTT.

The gene calls are TRBV27 and TRBJ1-5, with D possibly TRBD1 on 5 matching bases. The germline gives CDR1 MNHEY, CDR2 SMNVEV (reference sequence). The V and J ends lost 10 bases and 2 bases respectively, with 9 bases between them. There are 12 residues in the CDR3. The CDR3 here is CATQGGNQPQHF. In DNA form, the CDR3 reads TGTGCCACCCAGGGTGGCAATCAGCCCCAGCATTTT.

The gene calls are TRBV7-2 and TRBJ1-2; 8 positions agree with TRBD1. This CDR3 comprises 14 residues. Germline V gene data show CDR1 as SGHTA and CDR2 as FQGNSA. J was trimmed by 2 bases and V by 3 bases; bases with no gene match: 2. The chain's CDR3 is CASSFRQGNYGYTF. In DNA form, the CDR3 reads TGTGCCAGCAGCTTTCGACAGGGGAACTATGGCTACACCTTC. Full variable domain (remainder filled in from reference TRBV7-2 and TRBJ1-2): GAGVSQSPSNKVTEKGKDVELRCDPISGHTALYWYRQSLGQGLEFLIYFQGNSAPDKSGLPSDRFSAERTGGSVSTLTIQRTQQEDSAVYLCASSFRQGNYGYTFGSGTRLTVV.